This T cell receptor (beta chain) emerged from a study of blood T cell repertoires in COVID-19. Across the study: From T cells, B-cell-depleted T cells, or PBMCs came the material, which was cDNA or gDNA.

The CDR3 has 14 amino acids. In the authors' workflow: Estimates of nucleated cell counts were drawn from the amplification of reference gene primers. Generated by immunoSEQ multiplex PCR, the TCRdb table keeps only in-frame clones and is missing some. V, J and clone size are taken as reported in that table, and D and trimming were inferred from the DNA itself. Of under 130,000 clones listed, under 75% are singletons. The V gene is TRBV12-1, the J gene TRBJ1-6; the table's D gene call, TRBD1, was not cross checked with the DNA. TRBV12-1 is recorded as a pseudogene. The TCR sequence derives from a man older than 75 with acute or convalescent COVID-19. The sequencing sample was made of peripheral blood. CDR3 sequence reads: CASRGGNQDSPLHF. CDR3 bases: TGTGCCAGCAGAGGGGGCAATCAAGATTCACCCCTCCACTTT.